This T cell receptor beta chain was captured by sequencing in a study of CD8 T cells in Susac syndrome. Germline loops: CDR1 MNHEY, CDR2 SMNVEV (reference sequence). This CDR3 has 15 amino acids. V dropped 6 bases and J dropped 2 bases, with 11 bases sitting between them. Both CD4+ and CD8+ T cells were negatively isolated, and TEMRA cells underwent FACS enrichment. Roughly 0.45 to 1 ug RNA was reverse transcribed with random hexamers. TCR beta CDR3 was amplified by immunoSEQ covering 54 Vbeta and 13 Jbeta. MiXCR was run by TCRdb on the immunoSEQ multiplex PCR reads, yielding one entry per CDR3 protein. The sample includes some 180,000 distinct CDR3 sequences, about 95% of them seen just once.

V is TRBV27 and J is TRBJ2-6, with D perhaps being TRBD1 or TRBD2 (5 bases each). The sample comprised CD4+ T cells from PBMCs. The receptor was isolated from a human donor in good health. The chain's CDR3 is CASRRDGAGANVLTF. For the CDR3, the DNA is TGTGCCAGCAGGAGGGACGGCGCTGGGGCCAACGTCCTGACTTTC.